The 12 T cell receptor beta chains presented below share a single source sample, sequenced in a study of T-cell reconstitution after alpha-beta-depleted transplantation in children. A library of TCRbeta sequences, prepared with unique molecular identifiers, was generated. MiXCR was run by TCRdb on the PCR reads, yielding one entry per CDR3 protein. The data show approximately 91,000 distinct CDR3 sequences, more than 7% seen once. The sample here was PBMCs from the stem cell graft donor, taken from the stem cell graft. The source is a human donor who donated a stem cell graft to a child with congenital amegakaryocytic thrombocytopenia.

This clonotype has only a few counts. The rearrangement joins TRBV20-1 to TRBJ2-7; 9 bases are shared with TRBD2. This CDR3 is 15 amino acids long. V lost 2 bases to trimming and J lost 2 bases; unmatched junction nucleotides: 7. Per the germline V gene, CDR1 is DFQATT and CDR2 is SNEGSKA (reference sequence). As DNA, the CDR3 is TGCAGTGCTAGACCGAGCGGGAGGCCGGCCTACGAGCAGTACTTC. This translates into CSARPSGRPAYEQYF.

This clonotype was observed at least ten times. The chain carries TRBV5-1 and TRBJ2-3; TRBD1 or TRBD2 may be the D gene (5 bases each). Germline values: CDR1 SGHRS, CDR2 YFSETQ. V dropped 0 bases and J dropped 9 bases, with 17 bases sitting between them. The CDR3 has 15 residues. The CDR3 here is CASSLGPGPVDTQYF. Written as DNA, the CDR3 is TGCGCCAGCAGCTTGGGTCCGGGACCGGTAGACACGCAGTATTTT.

The J gene is TRBJ2-1, the V gene TRBV7-6; D is undetermined. The ends were cut back, 3 bases at V and 9 bases at J, with 12 bases in the middle. The CDR3 runs to 13 residues. CDR1 is SGHVS, CDR2 FNYEAQ, per germline. As DNA, the CDR3 is TGTGCCAGCAGCTTTCCCGATTGGGTTGAGCAGTTCTTC. Protein sequence: CASSFPDWVEQFF.

This chain uses TRBV6-1 with TRBJ2-2, with TRBD1 identical over 7 bases. From germline, CDR1 is MNHNS and CDR2 SASEGT. V shed 6 bases, J shed 3 bases, and the junction held 4 bases outside the gene matches. The CDR3 is made up of 14 amino acids. CDR3 bases: TGTGCCAGCAGCAGGACAGGCTACACCGGGGAGCTGTTTTTT. Its translation is CASSRTGYTGELFF.

In its sample, this clonotype was seen many times. This chain connects TRBV5-8 to TRBJ1-1; 7 bases fit TRBD1. Germline trimming cut 4 bases from V and 0 bases from J; bases unmatched to any gene: 6. Germline V CDR1 and CDR2: SGHTS, YDEGEE. This CDR3 comprises 15 residues. CDR3 region: CASSGGQPMNTEAFF. CDR3 coding DNA: TGTGCCAGCAGCGGGGGACAGCCCATGAACACTGAAGCTTTCTTT.

The table lists this clonotype with many counts. The gene calls are TRBV2 and TRBJ2-7; 7 bases fit TRBD1. The CDR3 loop spans 11 amino acids. From germline, CDR1 is SNHLY and CDR2 FYNNEI. Unmatched junction bases numbered 2, after V lost 6 bases and J lost 6 bases. The CDR3: CASSPGGEQYF. In DNA, the CDR3 is TGTGCCAGCAGCCCAGGGGGCGAGCAGTACTTC. The variable domain in full, with the rest retrieved from reference TRBV2 and TRBJ2-7, is EPEVTQTPSHQVTQMGQEVILRCVPISNHLYFYWYRQILGQKVEFLVSFYNNEISEKSEIFDDQFSVERPDGSNFTLKIRSTKLEDSAMYFCASSPGGEQYFGPGTRLTVT.

The chain is built from TRBV30 and TRBJ2-2, with a tentative D call TRBD2 (6 bases). V was shortened by 6 bases and J by 4 bases, with 12 bases between the two germline ends. CDR3 length: 13 residues. Germline CDR1 is GTSNPN and CDR2 is SVGIG (reference sequence). The CDR3 is CACTSRFTGELFF. The CDR3, as DNA: TGTGCCTGTACTAGCCGTTTCACCGGGGAGCTGTTTTTT.

This clonotype has at least ten counts. The chain joins TRBV27 to TRBJ2-1; the match to TRBD2 covers 8 bases. V trimming: 6 bases; J trimming: 4 bases; junction bases outside the gene matches: 5. Germline lookup yields CDR1 MNHEY and CDR2 SMNVEV (reference sequence). This CDR3 has 14 amino acids. The CDR3 coding sequence is TGTGCCAGCAGACGGGAGGGGACTTACAATGAGCAGTTCTTC. Its translation is CASRREGTYNEQFF.

There are many counts of this clonotype. The chain carries TRBV5-6 and TRBJ2-5; D may be TRBD1 (6 bases). V lost 1 base, J lost 3 bases, and 7 bases lay in between. Germline loops: CDR1 SGHDT, CDR2 YYEEEE. This CDR3 has 13 amino acids. This CDR3 is CASSLPGEETQYF. DNA for the CDR3: TGTGCCAGCAGCTTGCCAGGGGAAGAGACCCAGTACTTC.

The V and J genes are TRBV5-1 and TRBJ1-1; tentatively, D is TRBD1 (5 bases). The germline V gene encodes CDR1 SGHRS and CDR2 YFSETQ. V shed 0 bases and J shed 3 bases, with 15 bases lying between them. This CDR3 contains 16 residues. The CDR3 spells CASSLEGARAYTEAFF. The CDR3, as DNA: TGCGCCAGCAGCTTGGAAGGGGCCAGGGCCTACACTGAAGCTTTCTTT.

This clonotype was recorded at least ten times. DNA for the CDR3: TGCAGCGTTGGATCTAGCGGGGCGGTTGAGCAGTTCTTC. Translated: CSVGSSGAVEQFF. V usage is TRBV29-1 and J usage is TRBJ2-1; 9 bases fit TRBD2. The junction had 7 bases not matched to a gene; V was cut back by 4 bases and J by 9 bases. Germline CDR1 is SQVTM and CDR2 is ANQGSEA. CDR3 length: 13 amino acids.

This clonotype was counted at least ten times. V and J are TRBV3-1 and TRBJ1-6, with 7 positions matching TRBD1. J was trimmed by 0 bases and V by 2 bases; bases with no gene match: 4. Germline V lookup: CDR1 LGHDT, CDR2 YNNKEL (reference sequence). This CDR3 comprises 17 residues. The CDR3 loop is CASSQRQGYSYNSPLHF. The CDR3 DNA reads as TGTGCCAGCAGCCAAAGACAGGGATACTCCTATAATTCACCCCTCCACTTT.